This TCR beta chain was obtained from a study of T cell changes during pregnancy in multiple sclerosis. The protocol was immunoSEQ multiplex PCR, while the TCRdb copy is restricted to in-frame clones and leaves out a portion. This table holds 50,000 to 70,000 clones, around 92% found once. Trimming shortened V by 10 bases and J by 1 base, and 13 bases separated the two germline ends. Germline CDR1 and CDR2: MNHEY and SVGAGI. The CDR3 extends over 13 amino acids. This clone was recorded only once. The sequence was obtained from a female donor in good health, enrolled as a control in a pregnancy study. The rearrangement uses TRBV6-5 and TRBJ1-1; no clear D. The source was peripheral blood, collected after pregnancy. This chain's CDR3 is CATSTSENTEAFF. The CDR3 nucleotides are TGTGCCACCTCAACATCAGAGAACACTGAAGCTTTCTTT.